This passage covers 14 T cell receptor beta chains from one sample sequenced in a study of regulatory T cells in long-lasting Graves disease. CDR3 regions were amplified by Arm-PCR using iRepertoire HTBI primers to build TCR beta libraries. TCRdb used MiXCR to reprocess the multiplex PCR reads, holding one entry per CDR3 protein. The sample yields approximately 470,000 distinct CDR3 sequences, about a sixth seen once. Time point meaning: newly diagnosed GD, antithyroid drugs for less than 3 months. After RNA was extracted from PBMCs, the TCR library was made from it. These data also formed part of another study, on T cells in Graves' hyperthyroidism and ophthalmopathy.

The input for sequencing was peripheral blood mononuclear cells (PBMCs), taken at new diagnosis, from a patient treated with antithyroid drugs. These receptors all come from a man aged 40-50 years with Graves disease.

A few counts support this clonotype. V is TRBV6-5 and J is TRBJ1-3; tentative D call: TRBD1 (5 bases). The CDR3 spans 14 residues. Trimming removed 4 bases from V and 2 bases from J, with 9 bases in between. Germline lookup yields CDR1 MNHEY and CDR2 SVGAGI. The CDR3 coding sequence is TGTGCCAGCAGTTGGAGGGGAACTGGAAACACCATATATTTT. Protein product: CASSWRGTGNTIYF.

Points on this clonotype: One base away lies a much larger clone, so this may be a sequencing read error. The chain combines TRBV10-3 with TRBJ2-1; 7 nucleotides agree with TRBD1. The V gene's germline CDR1 is ENHRY and CDR2 SYGVKD. CDR3 length equals 14 residues. In DNA form, the CDR3 reads TGTGCCATCAGAGGACAGGAAGGATACAATGTGCAGTTCTTC. This codes for CAIRGQEGYNVQFF.

This clonotype was observed a single time. The chain uses TRBV6-1 and TRBJ2-7, with 10 bases lining up with TRBD2. The CDR3 runs 14 residues. The V segment lost 8 bases and the J segment 6 bases; nucleotides outside the gene matches: 10. Germline V lookup: CDR1 MNHNS, CDR2 SASEGT. As DNA, the CDR3 is TGTGCCAGCCTTTCCGGGACTAGCGTACCCGAGCAGTACTTC. Its translation: CASLSGTSVPEQYF.

V is TRBV7-9 and J is TRBJ2-7; 7 bases map to TRBD1. The ends lost 0 bases at V and 6 bases at J; junction bases unmatched: 8. The germline V gene has CDR1 SEHNR and CDR2 FQNEAQ (reference sequence). This CDR3 contains 15 residues. The CDR3 DNA reads as TGTGCCAGCAGCTTAGCACAGACAGGGTATAGCGAGCAGTACTTC. It yields the protein CASSLAQTGYSEQYF.

This clonotype was seen at least ten times. The chain uses TRBV28 and TRBJ2-7; 10 bases agree with TRBD2. The junction had 8 bases not matched to a gene; V was cut back by 6 bases and J by 3 bases. CDR3 size: 15 residues. In germline, CDR1 is MDHEN, CDR2 SYDVKM. In DNA, the CDR3 is TGTGCCAGCAGCGCCAGGACTAGCGGAAACTACGAGCAGTACTTC. Protein: CASSARTSGNYEQYF. The whole variable domain, remainder taken from reference TRBV28 and TRBJ2-7, is DVKVTQSSRYLVKRTGEKVFLECVQDMDHENMFWYRQDPGLGLRLIYFSYDVKMKEKGDIPEGYSVSREKKERFSLILESASTNQTSMYLCASSARTSGNYEQYFGPGTRLTVT.

This clonotype was counted at least ten times. The chain uses TRBV5-1 and TRBJ1-1; possible D gene TRBD1, 6 bases. This CDR3 is 16 amino acids long. The V gene lost 1 base and the J gene lost 4 bases, with 17 bases spanning the gap. CDR1 is SGHRS, CDR2 YFSETQ, per germline. The CDR3: CASSLRAGESGTEAFF. CDR3 nucleotides: TGCGCCAGCAGCTTGAGAGCAGGGGAGAGCGGCACTGAAGCTTTCTTT.

The rearrangement joins TRBV19 to TRBJ1-5; D is ambiguous. V was pared by 6 bases and J by 7 bases, with 16 bases between. Germline CDR1 LNHDA, CDR2 SQIVND (reference sequence). This CDR3 is 14 amino acids long. CDR3 DNA sequence: TGTGCCAGTAGGTTAGTCGGAGCGCACCAGCCCCAGCATTTT. This encodes CASRLVGAHQPQHF.

CDR3 sequence: CASSWGTEGVRETQYF. The CDR3 bases are TGTGCCAGCAGCTGGGGGACAGAAGGGGTGCGAGAGACCCAGTACTTC. This chain links TRBV7-9 with TRBJ2-5, with 7 bases that match TRBD1. The junction had 12 bases not matched to a gene; V was cut back by 4 bases and J by 4 bases. CDR3 length: 16 residues. CDR1 and CDR2 from the germline V gene are SEHNR and FQNEAQ (reference sequence).

This clonotype was counted ten times or more. The chain joins TRBV3-1 to TRBJ2-6; D not resolved. V was shortened by 0 bases and J by 2 bases, with 5 bases between the two germline ends. Germline V lookup: CDR1 LGHDT, CDR2 YNNKEL (reference sequence). CDR3 length: 15 residues. In DNA, the CDR3 is TGTGCCAGCAGCCAAGACGTAACTGGGGCCAACGTCCTGACTTTC. This codes for CASSQDVTGANVLTF.

The chain uses TRBV6-1 and TRBJ2-7, with D hard to call. Between the trimmed V and J ends, which lost 6 bases and 0 bases, there was a span of 9 bases. The length of the CDR3 is 13 residues. Germline V gives CDR1 MNHNS, CDR2 SASEGT. The CDR3 sequence: CASRRDVSYEQYF. CDR3 in DNA: TGTGCCAGCAGGCGTGACGTCTCCTACGAGCAGTACTTC.

This clonotype was observed at least ten times. The chain couples TRBV10-3 to TRBJ2-3, with TRBD2 matching over 10 bases. Germline CDR1 reads ENHRY; CDR2 reads SYGVKD. This CDR3 contains 16 residues. The ends lost 3 bases at V and 5 bases at J; junction bases unmatched: 8. In nucleotides, the CDR3 is TGTGCCATCAGTGATATCGGACTAGCGGAGGGAGATACGCAGTATTTT. Protein: CAISDIGLAEGDTQYF.

This sequence joins TRBV28 and TRBJ2-3; 7 nucleotides align to TRBD2. With 7 bases clipped from V and 5 bases from J, the junction kept 9 bases outside the gene matches. The germline V gene has CDR1 MDHEN and CDR2 SYDVKM. This CDR3 is 14 amino acids long. The CDR3 DNA is TGTGCCAGCACGTTTGGCGGGAGTCAAGATACGCAGTATTTT. Translated, it gives CASTFGGSQDTQYF.

The chain has TRBV20-1 and TRBJ2-1; TRBD2 aligns across 14 bases. Germline V gene data show CDR1 as DFQATT and CDR2 as SNEGSKA (reference sequence). V shed 6 bases, J shed 9 bases, and the junction held 10 bases outside the gene matches. This CDR3 is built from 15 residues. The CDR3 protein is CSAHPGTSGSSEQFF. In DNA, the CDR3 is TGCAGTGCCCACCCCGGGACTAGCGGGAGCAGTGAGCAGTTCTTC.

This clonotype came up a few times. V and J are TRBV6-4 and TRBJ2-7; 12 nucleotides match TRBD2. The germline V gene encodes CDR1 MRHNA and CDR2 SNTAGT. The trim removed 3 bases at V and 6 bases at J, leaving 0 bases unmatched. The CDR3 extends over 13 amino acids. This CDR3 is CASSELAGGEQYF. In DNA form, the CDR3 reads TGTGCCAGCAGTGAACTAGCGGGAGGCGAGCAGTACTTC.